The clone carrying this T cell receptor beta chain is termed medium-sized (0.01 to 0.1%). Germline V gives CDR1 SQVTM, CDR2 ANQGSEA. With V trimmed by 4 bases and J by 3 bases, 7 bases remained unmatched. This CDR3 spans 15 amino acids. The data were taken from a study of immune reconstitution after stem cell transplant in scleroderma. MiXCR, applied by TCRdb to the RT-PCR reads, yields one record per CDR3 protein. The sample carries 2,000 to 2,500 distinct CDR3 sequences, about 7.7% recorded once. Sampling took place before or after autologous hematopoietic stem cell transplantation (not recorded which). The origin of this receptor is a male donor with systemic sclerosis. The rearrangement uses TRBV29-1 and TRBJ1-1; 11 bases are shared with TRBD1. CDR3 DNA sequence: TGCAGCGTTGCAGGGGGGACAGGGGGGGACACTGAAGCTTTCTTT. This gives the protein CSVAGGTGGDTEAFF. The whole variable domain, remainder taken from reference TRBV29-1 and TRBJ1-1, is SAVISQKPSRDICQRGTSLTIQCQVDSQVTMMFWYRQQPGQSLTLIATANQGSEATYESGFVIDKFPISRPNLTFSTLTVSNMSPEDSSIYLCSVAGGTGGDTEAFFGQGTRLTVV.